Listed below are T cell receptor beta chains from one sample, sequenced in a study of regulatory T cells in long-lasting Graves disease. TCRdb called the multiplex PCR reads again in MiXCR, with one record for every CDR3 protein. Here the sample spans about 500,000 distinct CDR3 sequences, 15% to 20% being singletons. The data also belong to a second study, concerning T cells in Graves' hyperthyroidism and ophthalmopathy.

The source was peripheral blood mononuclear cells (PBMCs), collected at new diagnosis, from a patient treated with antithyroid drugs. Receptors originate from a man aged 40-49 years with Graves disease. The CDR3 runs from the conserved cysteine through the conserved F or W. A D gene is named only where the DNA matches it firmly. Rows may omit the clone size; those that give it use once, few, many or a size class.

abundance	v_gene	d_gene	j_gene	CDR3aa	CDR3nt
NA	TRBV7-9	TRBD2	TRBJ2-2	CASGTGLAGNTGELFF	TGTGCCAGCGGCACGGGACTAGCGGGTAACACCGGGGAGCTGTTTTTT
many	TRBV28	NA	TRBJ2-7	CASSPKSYRSYEQYF	TGTGCCAGCAGCCCCAAGAGCTATCGTTCCTACGAGCAGTACTTC
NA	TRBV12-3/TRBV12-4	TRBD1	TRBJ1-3	CASTQGGTIYF	TGTGCCAGCACCCAGGGGGGCACCATATATTTT
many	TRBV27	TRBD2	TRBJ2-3	CASSFQGLAGGKDTQYF	TGTGCCAGCAGTTTCCAGGGACTAGCGGGAGGGAAAGATACGCAGTATTTT
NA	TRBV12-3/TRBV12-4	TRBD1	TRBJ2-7	CASSSTGTGVYEQYF	TGTGCCAGCAGTTCGACCGGGACAGGGGTCTACGAGCAGTACTTC
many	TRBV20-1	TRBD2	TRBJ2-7	CSARVAGTSLYEQYF	TGCAGTGCTAGAGTTGCAGGGACTAGTCTCTACGAGCAGTACTTC
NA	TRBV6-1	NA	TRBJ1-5	CASSAGEFHNQPQHF	TGTGCCAGCAGTGCAGGGGAGTTTCACAATCAGCCCCAGCATTTT
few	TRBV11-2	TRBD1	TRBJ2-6	CASSITLAGGGGANVLTF	TGTGCCAGCAGCATAACCCTGGCAGGGGGCGGTGGGGCCAACGTCCTGACTTTC
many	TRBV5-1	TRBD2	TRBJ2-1	CASSSGGTSGSREQFF	TGCGCCAGCAGCTCTGGCGGGACTAGCGGGAGTCGGGAGCAGTTCTTC
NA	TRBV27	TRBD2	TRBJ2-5	CASSHSGNQETQYF	TGTGCCAGCAGTCATAGCGGGAACCAAGAGACCCAGTACTTC
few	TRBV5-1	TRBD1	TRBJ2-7	CASSMGQMSSYEQYF	TGCGCCAGCAGCATGGGACAGATGTCGTCCTACGAGCAGTACTTC
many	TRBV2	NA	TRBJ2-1	CASSEFDEQFF	TGTGCCAGCAGTGAGTTCGATGAGCAGTTCTTC